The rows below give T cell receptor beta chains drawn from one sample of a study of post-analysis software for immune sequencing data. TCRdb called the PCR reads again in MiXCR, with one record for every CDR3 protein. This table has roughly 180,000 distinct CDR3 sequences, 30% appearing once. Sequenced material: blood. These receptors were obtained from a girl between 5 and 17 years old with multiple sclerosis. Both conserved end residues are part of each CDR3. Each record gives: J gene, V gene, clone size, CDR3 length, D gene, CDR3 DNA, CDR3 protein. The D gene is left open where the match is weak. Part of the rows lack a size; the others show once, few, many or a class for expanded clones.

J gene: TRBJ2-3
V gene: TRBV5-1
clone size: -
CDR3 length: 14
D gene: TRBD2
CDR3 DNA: TGCGCCAGCGCAAGCGGGAGAAGTACAGATACGCAGTATTTT
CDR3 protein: CASASGRSTDTQYF

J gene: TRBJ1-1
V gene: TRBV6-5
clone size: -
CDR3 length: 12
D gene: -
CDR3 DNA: TGTGCCAGCAGTCACCTAGACTCTGAAGCTTTCTTT
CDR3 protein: CASSHLDSEAFF

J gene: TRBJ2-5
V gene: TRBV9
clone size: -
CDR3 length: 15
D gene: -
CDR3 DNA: TGTGCCAGCAGCGTAGATGGGTACCGATCAGAGACCCAGTACTTC
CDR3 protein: CASSVDGYRSETQYF

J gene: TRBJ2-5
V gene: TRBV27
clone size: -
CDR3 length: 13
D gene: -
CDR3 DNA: TGTGCCAGCAGTCCCGACCGGTACAATGAGCAGTACTTC
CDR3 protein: CASSPDRYNEQYF

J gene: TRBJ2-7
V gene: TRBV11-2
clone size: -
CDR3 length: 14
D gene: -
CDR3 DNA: TGTGCCAGCAGCTTAGATCTGGCTCCCCGCCAGCAGTACTTC
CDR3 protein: CASSLDLAPRQQYF

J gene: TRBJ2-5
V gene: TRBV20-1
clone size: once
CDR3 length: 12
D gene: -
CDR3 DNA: TGCAGTGCTTCTCGGGCCCAAGAGACCCAGTACTTC
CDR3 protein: CSASRAQETQYF

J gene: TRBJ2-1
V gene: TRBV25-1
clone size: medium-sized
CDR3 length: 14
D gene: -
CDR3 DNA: TGCGCCAGCAGTGAGTCAGGGGACTACAATGAGCAGTTCTTC
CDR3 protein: CASSESGDYNEQFF

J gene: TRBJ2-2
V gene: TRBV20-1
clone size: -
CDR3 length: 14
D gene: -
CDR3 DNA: TGCAGTGCTAAGGGAGGCTCCATCACCGGGGAGCTGTTTTTT
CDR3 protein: CSAKGGSITGELFF

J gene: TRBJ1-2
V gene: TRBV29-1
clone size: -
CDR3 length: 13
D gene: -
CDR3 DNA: TGCAGCGTTGACACAGGCGCTAACTATGGCTACACCTTC
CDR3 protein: CSVDTGANYGYTF

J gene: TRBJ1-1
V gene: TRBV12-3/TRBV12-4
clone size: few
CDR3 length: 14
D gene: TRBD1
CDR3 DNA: TGTGCCAGCAGTTTAAGGGGGCCGGGGACTGAAGCTTTCTTT
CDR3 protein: CASSLRGPGTEAFF

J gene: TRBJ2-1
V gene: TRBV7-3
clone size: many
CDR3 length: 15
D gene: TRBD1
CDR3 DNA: TGTGCCAGCAGCTTAAGGAACAGGGGGTTGAGTGAGCAGTTCTTC
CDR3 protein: CASSLRNRGLSEQFF

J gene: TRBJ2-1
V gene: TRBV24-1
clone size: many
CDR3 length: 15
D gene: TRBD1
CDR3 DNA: TGTGCCACCAGTGAGACGACAGGGGATTACAATGAGCAGTTCTTC
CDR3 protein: CATSETTGDYNEQFF

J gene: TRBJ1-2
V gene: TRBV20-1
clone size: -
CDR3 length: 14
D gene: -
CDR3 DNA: TGCAGTGCTAGAGATCCGGGGGTTAACTATGGCTACACCTTC
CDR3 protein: CSARDPGVNYGYTF

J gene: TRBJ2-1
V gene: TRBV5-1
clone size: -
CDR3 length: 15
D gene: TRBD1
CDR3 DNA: TGCGCCAGCAGCACTGGGGGACAGCTGTCTAATGAGCAGTTCTTC
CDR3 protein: CASSTGGQLSNEQFF

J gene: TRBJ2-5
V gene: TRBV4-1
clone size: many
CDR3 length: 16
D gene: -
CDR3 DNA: TGCGCCAGCAGCCAAGAATCTCGGGGGACGGGGGAGACCCAGTACTTC
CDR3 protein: CASSQESRGTGETQYF

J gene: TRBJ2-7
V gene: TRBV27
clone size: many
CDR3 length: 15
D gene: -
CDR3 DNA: TGTGCCAGCAGACCCCGAGACAGAAAACTCTACGAGCAGTACTTC
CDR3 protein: CASRPRDRKLYEQYF

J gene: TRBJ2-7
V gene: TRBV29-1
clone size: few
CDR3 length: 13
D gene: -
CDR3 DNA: TGCAGCGTTGGGGCGGACAACTCCTACGAGCAGTACTTC
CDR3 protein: CSVGADNSYEQYF

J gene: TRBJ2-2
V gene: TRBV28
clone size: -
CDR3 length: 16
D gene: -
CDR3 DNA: TGTGCCAGCAGTCCCTCCGGGACAAGGAAAGCCGGGGAGCTGTTTTTT
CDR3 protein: CASSPSGTRKAGELFF

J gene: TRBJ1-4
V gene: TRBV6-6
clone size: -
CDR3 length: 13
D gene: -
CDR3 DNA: TGTGCCAGCCTGAAGGGGGGTGGTGAAAAACTGTTTTTT
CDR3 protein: CASLKGGGEKLFF

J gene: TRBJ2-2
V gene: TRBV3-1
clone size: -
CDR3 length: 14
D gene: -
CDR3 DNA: TGTGCCAGCAGCCAAGGGAGAAACACCGGGGAGCTGTTTTTT
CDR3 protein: CASSQGRNTGELFF

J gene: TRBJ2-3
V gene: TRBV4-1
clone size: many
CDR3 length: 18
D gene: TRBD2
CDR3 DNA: TGCGCCAGCAGCCAAAGCCCCGGGGTAGCGGGAAAAGCAGATACGCAGTATTTT
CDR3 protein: CASSQSPGVAGKADTQYF

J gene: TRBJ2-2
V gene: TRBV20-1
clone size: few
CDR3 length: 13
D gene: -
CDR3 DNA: TGCAGTGCTAGTCACACCGACACCGGGGAGCTGTTTTTT
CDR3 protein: CSASHTDTGELFF

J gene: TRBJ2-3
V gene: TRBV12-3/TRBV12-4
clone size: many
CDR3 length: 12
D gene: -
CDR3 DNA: TGTGCCAGCAGTACGGGCACAGATACGCAGTATTTT
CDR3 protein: CASSTGTDTQYF

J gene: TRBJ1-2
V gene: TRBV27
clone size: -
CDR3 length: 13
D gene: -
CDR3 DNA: TGTGCCAGCAGTTCCAACGGGGAAGGTGGCTACACCTTC
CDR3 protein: CASSSNGEGGYTF

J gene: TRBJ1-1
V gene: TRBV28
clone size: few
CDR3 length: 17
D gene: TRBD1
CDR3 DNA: TGTGCCAGCAGTCCCGACAGGGGAATGGTTGGGAACACTGAAGCTTTCTTT
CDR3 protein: CASSPDRGMVGNTEAFF

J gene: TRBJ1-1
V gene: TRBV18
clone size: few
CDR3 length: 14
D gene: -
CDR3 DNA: TGTGCCAGCTCCCCAACAGGCGTGAACACTGAAGCTTTCTTT
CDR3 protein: CASSPTGVNTEAFF

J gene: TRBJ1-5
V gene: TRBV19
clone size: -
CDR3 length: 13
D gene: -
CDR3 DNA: TGTGCCACCACGGGGTTTAGCGATCAGCCCCAGCATTTT
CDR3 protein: CATTGFSDQPQHF

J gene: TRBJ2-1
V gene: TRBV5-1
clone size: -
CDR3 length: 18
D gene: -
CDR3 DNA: TGCGCCAGCAGCCCCGGTGGTACGGAAGGGCTAGTCTACAATGAGCAGTTCTTC
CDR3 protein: CASSPGGTEGLVYNEQFF

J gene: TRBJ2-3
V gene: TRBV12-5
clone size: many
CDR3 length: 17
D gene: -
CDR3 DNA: TGTGCTAGTGGTTTGGGAGACAGGATTGGGGGCACAGATACGCAGTATTTT
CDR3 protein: CASGLGDRIGGTDTQYF

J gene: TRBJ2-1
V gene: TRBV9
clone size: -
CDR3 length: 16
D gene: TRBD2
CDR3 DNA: TGTGCCAGCAGCCCGACTAGCGGGAGGCCCTACAATGAGCAGTTCTTC
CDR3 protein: CASSPTSGRPYNEQFF

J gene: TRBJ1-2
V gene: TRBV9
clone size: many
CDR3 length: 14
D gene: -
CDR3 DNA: TGTGCCAGCAGCGATTTACAGGGTCCCTATGGCTACACCTTC
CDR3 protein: CASSDLQGPYGYTF

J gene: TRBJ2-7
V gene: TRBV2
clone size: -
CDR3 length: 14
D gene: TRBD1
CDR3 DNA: TGTGCCTGCGAACCCGGACAGGGGCCCGACGAGCAGTACTTC
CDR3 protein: CACEPGQGPDEQYF

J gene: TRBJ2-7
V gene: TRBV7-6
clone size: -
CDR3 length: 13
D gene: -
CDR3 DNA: TGTGCCAGCAGCTTAGTCGCTCAAGGGCGCGGGTACTTC
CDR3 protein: CASSLVAQGRGYF

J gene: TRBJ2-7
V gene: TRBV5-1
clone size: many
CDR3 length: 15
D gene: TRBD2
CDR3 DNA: TGCGCCAGCAGCTTGGCGCGGACTAGCTCCAACGAGCAGTACTTC
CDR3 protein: CASSLARTSSNEQYF

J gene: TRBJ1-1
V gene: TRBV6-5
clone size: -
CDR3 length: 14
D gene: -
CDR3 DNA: TGTGCCAGCAGTGCCAGAGGGCCCTACACTGAAGCTTTCTTT
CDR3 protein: CASSARGPYTEAFF

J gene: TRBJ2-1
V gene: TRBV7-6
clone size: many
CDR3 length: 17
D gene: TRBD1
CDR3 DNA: TGTGCCAGCAGCAACACAGGGGGCCCTCCCTTAAAGAATGAGCAGTTCTTC
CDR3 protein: CASSNTGGPPLKNEQFF